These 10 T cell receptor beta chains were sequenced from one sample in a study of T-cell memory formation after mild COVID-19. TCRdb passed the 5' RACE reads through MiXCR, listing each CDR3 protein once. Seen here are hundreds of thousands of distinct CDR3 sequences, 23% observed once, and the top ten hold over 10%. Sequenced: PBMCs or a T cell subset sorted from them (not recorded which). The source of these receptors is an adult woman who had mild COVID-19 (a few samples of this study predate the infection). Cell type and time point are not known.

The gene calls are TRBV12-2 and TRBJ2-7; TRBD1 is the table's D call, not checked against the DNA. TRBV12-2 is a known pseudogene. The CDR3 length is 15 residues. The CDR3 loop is CASRNRGPSSYEQYF. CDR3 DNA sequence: TGTGCAAGTCGTAACAGGGGCCCAAGCTCCTACGAGCAGTACTTC.

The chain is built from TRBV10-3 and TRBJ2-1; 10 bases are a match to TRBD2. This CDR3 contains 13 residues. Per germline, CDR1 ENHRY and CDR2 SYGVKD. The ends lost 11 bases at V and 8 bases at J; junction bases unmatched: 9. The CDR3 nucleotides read TGTGCCTCCGAGCGGGGGGGCGTGGATGAGCAGTTCTTC. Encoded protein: CASERGGVDEQFF.

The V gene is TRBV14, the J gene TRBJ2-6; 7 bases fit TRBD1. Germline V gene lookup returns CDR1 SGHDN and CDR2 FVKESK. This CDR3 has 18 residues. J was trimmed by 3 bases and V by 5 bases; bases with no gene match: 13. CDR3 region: CASSETGSWGSGANVLTF. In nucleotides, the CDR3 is TGTGCCAGCAGCGAGACAGGGTCTTGGGGAAGTGGGGCCAACGTCCTGACTTTC.

CDR3 in DNA: TGCGCCAGCAGCGCGCGGACAGGCCAGAGCTCTGGAAACACCATATATTTT. It encodes CASSARTGQSSGNTIYF. The chain couples TRBV5-1 to TRBJ1-3; TRBD1 matches 7 bases. V lost 4 bases to trimming and J lost 0 bases; unmatched junction nucleotides: 10. The CDR3 consists of 17 residues. CDR1 and CDR2 from the germline V gene are SGHRS and YFSETQ.

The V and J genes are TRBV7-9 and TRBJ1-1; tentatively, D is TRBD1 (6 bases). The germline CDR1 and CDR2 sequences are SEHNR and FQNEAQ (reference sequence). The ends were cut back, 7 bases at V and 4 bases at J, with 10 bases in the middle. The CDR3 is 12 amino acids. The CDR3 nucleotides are TGTGCCAGCATAGGGGGTGGCACTGAAGCTTTCTTT. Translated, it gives CASIGGGTEAFF.

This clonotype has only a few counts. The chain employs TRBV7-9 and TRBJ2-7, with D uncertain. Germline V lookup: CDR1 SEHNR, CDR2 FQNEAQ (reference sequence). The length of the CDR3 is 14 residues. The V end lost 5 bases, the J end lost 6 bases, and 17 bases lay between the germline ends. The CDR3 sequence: CASSPPGLPGEQYF. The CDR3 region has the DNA TGTGCCAGCAGCCCCCCCGGGCTCCCAGGCGAGCAGTACTTC.

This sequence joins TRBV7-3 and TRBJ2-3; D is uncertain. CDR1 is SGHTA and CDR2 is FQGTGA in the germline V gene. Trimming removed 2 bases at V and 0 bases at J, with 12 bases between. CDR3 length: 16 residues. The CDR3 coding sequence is TGTGCCAGCAGCTTACAGCCCACCGCTAGCACAGATACGCAGTATTTT. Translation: CASSLQPTASTDTQYF.

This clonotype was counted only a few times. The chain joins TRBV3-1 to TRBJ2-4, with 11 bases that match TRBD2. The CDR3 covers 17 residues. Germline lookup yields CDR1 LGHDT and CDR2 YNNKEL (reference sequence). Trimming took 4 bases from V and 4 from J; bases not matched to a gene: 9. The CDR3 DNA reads TGTGCCAGCAGCCCGGGACTAGCGGCCCATCAAAAAAACATTCAGTACTTC. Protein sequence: CASSPGLAAHQKNIQYF.

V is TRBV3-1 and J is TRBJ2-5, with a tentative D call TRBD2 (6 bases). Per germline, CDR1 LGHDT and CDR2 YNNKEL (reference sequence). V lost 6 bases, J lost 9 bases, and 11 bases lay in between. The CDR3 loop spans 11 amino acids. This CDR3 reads CASRTGGAQYF. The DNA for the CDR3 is TGTGCCAGCAGGACCGGGGGAGCCCAGTACTTC.

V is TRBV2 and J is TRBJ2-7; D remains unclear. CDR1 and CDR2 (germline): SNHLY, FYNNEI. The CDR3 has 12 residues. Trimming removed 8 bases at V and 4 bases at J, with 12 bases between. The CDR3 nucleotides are TGTGCCAGCTGCTACGAGGCGTACGAGCAGTACTTC. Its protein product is CASCYEAYEQYF.